A single TCR beta chain is shown here with its context. Its specificity is unknown. The data are from a study of cytomegalovirus exposure and HLA in healthy donors. PCR used 60 Vbeta primers and 13 Jbeta primers. Produced via immunoSEQ multiplex PCR; TCRdb's table is partial and in-frame only. The table includes some 130,000 clones, less than 80% detected once. General study findings and limits: A later analysis showed that HLA-associated TCR beta chains had undergone more clonal expansion than equally common others.

The CDR3 is made up of 16 amino acids. Germline assignment: CDR1 LNHDA and CDR2 SQIVND (reference sequence). V shed 3 bases, J shed 7 bases, and the junction held 7 bases outside the gene matches. J is TRBJ1-6 and V is TRBV19, with 9 bases aligning to TRBD1. Specimen: PBMCs. The source is a man aged 40-55 years in good health and CMV-seropositive. The CDR3 DNA sequence: TGTGCCAGTAGTATTAACCCCACAGGGGGCAATTCACCCCTCCACTTT. It specifies CASSINPTGGNSPLHF. The full variable domain, with the rest looked up from reference TRBV19 and TRBJ1-6, is DGGITQSPKYLFRKEGQNVTLSCEQNLNHDAMYWYRQDPGQGLRLIYYSQIVNDFQKGDIAEGYSVSREKKESFPLTVTSAQKNPTAFYLCASSINPTGGNSPLHFGNGTRLTVT.